Shown below are 20 T cell receptor beta chains from a single sample sequenced in a study of identical twins. TCRdb ran MiXCR on the 5' RACE reads and lists one entry per CDR3 protein. The sample holds a few hundred thousand distinct CDR3 sequences; about 18% are singletons and the top ten take 12%. The sample taken for sequencing was naive T cells sorted from blood. These receptors were collected from a man over 45 in good health.

This chain links TRBV7-2 with TRBJ2-1; D is uncertain. This CDR3 has 14 amino acids. Germline CDR1 reads SGHTA; CDR2 reads FQGNSA. V was trimmed by 2 bases and J by 6 bases, leaving 11 bases between them. The CDR3 DNA follows: TGTGCCAGCAGCTTACCTTGGACGGCCAATGAGCAGTTCTTC. Residues: CASSLPWTANEQFF. Variable domain in full (rest from reference TRBV7-2 and TRBJ2-1): GAGVSQSPSNKVTEKGKDVELRCDPISGHTALYWYRQSLGQGLEFLIYFQGNSAPDKSGLPSDRFSAERTGGSVSTLTIQRTQQEDSAVYLCASSLPWTANEQFFGPGTRLTVL.

The sample holds many counts of this clonotype. The chain's CDR3 is CASSLYRGLTYNEQFF. CDR3 coding DNA: TGTGCCAGCAGCTTATACAGGGGGCTGACCTACAATGAGCAGTTCTTC. The chain employs TRBV7-2 and TRBJ2-1; 9 bases fit TRBD1. V was clipped by 2 bases and J by 2 bases; unmatched bases: 4. The CDR3 extends over 16 amino acids. CDR1 is SGHTA, CDR2 FQGNSA, per germline.

This clonotype was picked up many times. The chain combines TRBV29-1 with TRBJ2-3; D unclear. Deletions cut 6 bases from V and 0 bases from J, with 22 bases between. The CDR3 covers 17 residues. Germline CDR1 SQVTM, CDR2 ANQGSEA. This CDR3 is CSVDGLGNQPSTDTQYF. CDR3 DNA: TGCAGCGTCGACGGGTTGGGGAACCAGCCTAGCACAGATACGCAGTATTTT.

This clonotype was counted only a few times. This chain joins TRBV6-1 and TRBJ1-3; D gene unclear. V was shortened by 6 bases and J by 0 bases, with 6 bases between the two germline ends. The CDR3 is 13 residues long. Germline V gene lookup returns CDR1 MNHNS and CDR2 SASEGT. CDR3 in amino acids: CASRRTSGNTIYF. The DNA for the CDR3 is TGTGCCAGCAGGCGGACCTCTGGAAACACCATATATTTT.

With regard to this clonotype: A much larger clonotype is one base distant, so this may be a read error. This chain connects TRBV28 to TRBJ1-2; 7 positions match TRBD1. Germline loops: CDR1 MDHEN, CDR2 SYDVKM. This CDR3 has 15 residues. The trim removed 8 bases at V and 1 base at J, leaving 10 bases unmatched. The CDR3 DNA sequence: TGTGCCAGCGGAAGGTGCAGGGGGAATAACTATGGCTACACCTTC. Its translation is CASGRCRGNNYGYTF.

This chain joins TRBV20-1 and TRBJ2-1; 12 nucleotides line up with TRBD2. The CDR3 sequence is 15 residues long. Germline values: CDR1 DFQATT, CDR2 SNEGSKA (reference sequence). J gave up 5 bases and V 5 bases, and 7 bases lay outside the gene matches. The CDR3 is CSAVRLAGDHNEQFF. The CDR3, as DNA: TGCAGTGCTGTCCGACTAGCGGGGGATCACAATGAGCAGTTCTTC.

This chain joins TRBV12-3 or TRBV12-4 and TRBJ2-1; TRBD2 agrees at 8 bases. Trimming took 3 bases from V and 7 from J; bases not matched to a gene: 5. CDR3 size: 14 residues. CDR3 DNA: TGTGCCAGCAGTTTTAGGACTAGCTTGAATGAGCAGTTCTTC. It codes for CASSFRTSLNEQFF.

This clonotype has only a few counts. V usage is TRBV29-1 and J usage is TRBJ1-3, with D unresolved. The germline CDR1 and CDR2 sequences are SQVTM and ANQGSEA. CDR3 length equals 13 residues. Trimming removed 3 bases at V and 4 bases at J, with 10 bases between. The CDR3 coding sequence is TGCAGCGTTGATGATGGATTCGGAAACACCATATATTTT. Protein product: CSVDDGFGNTIYF.

This clonotype was found a few times. The rearrangement uses TRBV7-2 and TRBJ2-7, with D possibly matching TRBD1 (5 bases). The CDR3 covers 11 residues. Germline values: CDR1 SGHTA, CDR2 FQGNSA. With 4 bases removed from V and 7 bases from J, the gap between germline ends came to 8 bases. The CDR3 here is CASSSGHEQYF. CDR3 DNA: TGTGCCAGCAGCTCCGGACATGAGCAGTACTTC.

The sample holds many counts of this clonotype. The rearrangement joins TRBV6-2 or TRBV6-3 to TRBJ2-1; no reliable D call. The CDR3 loop spans 16 amino acids. The V gene's germline CDR1 is MNHEY and CDR2 SVGEGT. V dropped 1 base and J dropped 6 bases, with 16 bases sitting between them. CDR3 protein: CASSYFWSRGSNEQFF. CDR3 DNA sequence: TGTGCCAGCAGTTACTTTTGGTCACGAGGTAGCAATGAGCAGTTCTTC.

This clonotype was detected ten times or more. This sequence joins TRBV20-1 and TRBJ2-7, with D tentatively TRBD2 (6 bases). Trimming left V 5 bases short and J 0 bases short, with 20 bases between. CDR1 is DFQATT, CDR2 SNEGSKA, per germline (reference sequence). The CDR3 consists of 16 residues. The CDR3 bases are TGCAGTGCTCCTTCGGGGAGGTTTGGAAGCTCCTACGAGCAGTACTTC. Its protein is CSAPSGRFGSSYEQYF.

The genes are TRBV4-3 and TRBJ2-5, with D tentatively TRBD1 (5 bases). V lost 4 bases, J lost 4 bases, and 16 bases lay in between. The CDR3 is made up of 15 amino acids. Germline V CDR1 and CDR2: LGHNA, YSLEER. The DNA for the CDR3 is TGCGCCAGCAGCCCGCGTGCGGCCCAGGGAGAGACCCAGTACTTC. Amino acids: CASSPRAAQGETQYF.

This clonotype was detected many times. This chain uses TRBV5-1 with TRBJ2-1, with D maybe TRBD1 (6 bases). CDR3 size: 15 residues. Germline lookup yields CDR1 SGHRS and CDR2 YFSETQ. V lost 0 bases, J lost 2 bases, and 9 bases lay in between. The CDR3 sequence: CASSLAGDTYNEQFF. The CDR3 DNA sequence: TGCGCCAGCAGCTTGGCAGGGGATACCTACAATGAGCAGTTCTTC.

This clonotype was detected many times. This rearrangement joins TRBV10-3 to TRBJ1-1; 7 bases agree with TRBD1. The CDR3 is 12 residues long. V was clipped by 10 bases and J by 1 base; unmatched bases: 3. CDR1 and CDR2 from the germline V gene are ENHRY and SYGVKD. In DNA form, the CDR3 reads TGTGCCACGGGACAGCCGAACACTGAAGCTTTCTTT. This encodes CATGQPNTEAFF.

This clonotype has ten or more counts. The chain links TRBV11-2 to TRBJ2-7, with 8 positions matching TRBD2. Germline values: CDR1 SGHAT, CDR2 FQNNGV. The CDR3 sequence is 15 residues long. The V gene end was trimmed by 3 bases and the J gene end by 3 bases; junction bases not matched to a gene: 7. The CDR3 here is CASSFSRGDFYEQYF. In DNA form, the CDR3 reads TGTGCCAGCAGCTTTTCGCGGGGGGACTTCTACGAGCAGTACTTC.

The chain combines TRBV10-3 with TRBJ2-5; 7 bases map to TRBD2. V was pared by 7 bases and J by 2 bases, with 4 bases of the junction left unmatched. CDR3 size: 13 residues. Germline V gene sequence: CDR1 ENHRY, CDR2 SYGVKD. Here the CDR3 DNA reads TGTGCCATCACTAGCGGTACTCAAGAGACCCAGTACTTC. It yields the protein CAITSGTQETQYF.

This sequence joins TRBV10-3 and TRBJ2-2, with 10 bases that match TRBD1. The CDR3 has 14 amino acids. J gave up 4 bases and V 8 bases, and 4 bases lay outside the gene matches. CDR1 and CDR2 from the germline V gene are ENHRY and SYGVKD. CDR3 sequence: CAIGQGGSTGELFF. As DNA, the CDR3 is TGTGCCATCGGACAGGGGGGCAGCACCGGGGAGCTGTTTTTT.

The chain carries TRBV12-3 or TRBV12-4 and TRBJ2-2; D call uncertain. The CDR3 is made up of 15 amino acids. V lost 1 base and J lost 7, with 13 bases in between. The CDR3 coding sequence is TGTGCCAGCAGTTTAGAGGCTATAGGTAACGGGGAGCTGTTTTTT. This encodes CASSLEAIGNGELFF.

This clonotype has ten or more counts. This chain joins TRBV7-2 and TRBJ2-3; no clear D. Trimming left V 5 bases short and J 5 bases short, with 14 bases between. This CDR3 is built from 14 residues. Germline assignment: CDR1 SGHTA and CDR2 FQGNSA. CDR3 region: CASSHRSAIDTQYF. The CDR3 region has the DNA TGTGCCAGCAGCCATCGGTCGGCAATAGATACGCAGTATTTT. The entire variable domain, with the rest obtained from reference TRBV7-2 and TRBJ2-3, is as follows: GAGVSQSPSNKVTEKGKDVELRCDPISGHTALYWYRQSLGQGLEFLIYFQGNSAPDKSGLPSDRFSAERTGGSVSTLTIQRTQQEDSAVYLCASSHRSAIDTQYFGPGTRLTVL.

The sample holds many counts of this clonotype. The chain recombines TRBV5-1 with TRBJ2-7, with D unresolved. V was trimmed by 4 bases and J by 3 bases, leaving 5 bases between them. Germline V gene sequence: CDR1 SGHRS, CDR2 YFSETQ. The CDR3 covers 11 residues. CDR3 protein: CASSDLYEQYF. CDR3 sequence (DNA): TGCGCCAGCAGCGACCTCTACGAGCAGTACTTC.